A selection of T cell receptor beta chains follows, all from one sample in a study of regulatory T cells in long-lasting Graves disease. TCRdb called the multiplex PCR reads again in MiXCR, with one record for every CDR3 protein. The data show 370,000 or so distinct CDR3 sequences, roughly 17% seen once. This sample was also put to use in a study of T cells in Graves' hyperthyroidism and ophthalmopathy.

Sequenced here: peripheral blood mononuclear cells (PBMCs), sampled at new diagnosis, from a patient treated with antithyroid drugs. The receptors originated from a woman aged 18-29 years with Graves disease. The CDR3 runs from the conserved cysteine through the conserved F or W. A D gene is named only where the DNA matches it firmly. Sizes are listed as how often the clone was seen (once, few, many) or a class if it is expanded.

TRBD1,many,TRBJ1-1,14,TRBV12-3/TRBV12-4,TGTGCCAGCAGTCCAGGGGGCTTGGACACTGAAGCTTTCTTT,CASSPGGLDTEAFF
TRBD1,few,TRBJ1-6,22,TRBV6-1,TGTGCCAGCAGAGCCCCACAAAGATCTTTCCAAAGAACGGGACAGAGGCATTCACCCCTCCACTTT,CASRAPQRSFQRTGQRHSPLHF
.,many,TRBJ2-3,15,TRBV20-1,TGCAGTGCTAGAGATATGAACGGGGGCACAGATACGCAGTATTTT,CSARDMNGGTDTQYF
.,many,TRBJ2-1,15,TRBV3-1,TGTGCCAGCAGCCGAGACTTTAGCTCCTACAATGAGCAGTTCTTC,CASSRDFSSYNEQFF
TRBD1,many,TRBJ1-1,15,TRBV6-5,TGTGCCAGCAGTTCGCCGGGACAGGGACGTTCTGAAGCTTTCTTT,CASSSPGQGRSEAFF
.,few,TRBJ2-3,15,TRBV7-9,TGTGCCAGCAGCTTAGGTGTCACCCAGGCGGATACGCAGTATTTT,CASSLGVTQADTQYF
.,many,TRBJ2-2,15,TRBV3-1,TGTGCCAGCAGCCCCCTGGGAGGTGGCACCGGGGAGCTGTTTTTT,CASSPLGGGTGELFF
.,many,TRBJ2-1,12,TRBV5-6,TGTGCCAGCAGTTTAGGGGACAATGAGCAGTTCTTC,CASSLGDNEQFF
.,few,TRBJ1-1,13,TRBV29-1,TGCAGCGTTGAAGGGATAGGGCCCACTGAAGCTTTCTTT,CSVEGIGPTEAFF
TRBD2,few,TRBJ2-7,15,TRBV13,TGTGCCAGCAGCGGAGAAGGAGCGGGGACCTACGAGCAGTACTTC,CASSGEGAGTYEQYF
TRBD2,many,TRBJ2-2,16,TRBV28,TGTGCCAGCAGTTTTGCGGGAGGGCCTGGGACCGGGGAGCTGTTTTTT,CASSFAGGPGTGELFF
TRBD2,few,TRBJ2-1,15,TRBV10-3,TGTGCCATCAGTGACGGAGTAGCGGGAAGGAATGAGCAGTTCTTC,CAISDGVAGRNEQFF
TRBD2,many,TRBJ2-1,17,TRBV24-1,TGTGCCACCAGTGATTCAGGGTCGGGGGGCTCCTACAATGAGCAGTTCTTC,CATSDSGSGGSYNEQFF
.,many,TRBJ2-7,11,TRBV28,TGTGCCAGCAGGGGTGGGTCCGAGCAGTACTTC,CASRGGSEQYF
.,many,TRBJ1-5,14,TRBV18,TGTGCCAGCTCACCCACGAATAGAAATCAGCCCCAGCATTTT,CASSPTNRNQPQHF
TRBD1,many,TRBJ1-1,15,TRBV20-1,TGCAGTGCTAGAGACGGGACAGGGGGAGGAATCGGAGCTTTCTTT,CSARDGTGGGIGAFF
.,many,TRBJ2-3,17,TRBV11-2,TGTGCCAGCAGCGACCACAGATTTCTATCTAGCACAGATACGCAGTATTTT,CASSDHRFLSSTDTQYF
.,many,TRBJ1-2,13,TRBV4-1,TGCGCCAGCGCGAGGGGGGGCGACTATGGCTACACCTTC,CASARGGDYGYTF
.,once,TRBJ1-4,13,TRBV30,TGTGCCTGGAGAGGGGGGCTCCATGAAAAACTGTTTTTT,CAWRGGLHEKLFF
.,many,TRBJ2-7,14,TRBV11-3,TGTGCCAGCAGCTTAGGGGTCGTAGGCTACGAGCAGTACTTC,CASSLGVVGYEQYF
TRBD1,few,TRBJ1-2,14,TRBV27,TGTGCCAGCAGTTTTGGGGACAGGGTTGGAGGCTACACCTTC,CASSFGDRVGGYTF
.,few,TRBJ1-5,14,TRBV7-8,TGTGCCAGCAGCTTTGGGCAGAAGAATCAGCCCCAGCATTTT,CASSFGQKNQPQHF